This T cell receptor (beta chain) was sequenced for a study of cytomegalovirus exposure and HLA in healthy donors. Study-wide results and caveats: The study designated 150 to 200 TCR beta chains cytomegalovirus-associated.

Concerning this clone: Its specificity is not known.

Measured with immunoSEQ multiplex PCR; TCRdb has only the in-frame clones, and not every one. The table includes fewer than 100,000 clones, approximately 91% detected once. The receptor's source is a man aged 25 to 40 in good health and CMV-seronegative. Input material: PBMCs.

The CDR3 loop reads CATSRVGGEQFF. The CDR3 DNA follows: TGTGCCACCAGCAGAGTCGGGGGTGAGCAGTTCTTC. The rearrangement links TRBV15 to TRBJ2-1, with TRBD2 as a possible D gene (6 bases). Between the trimmed V and J ends, which lost 1 base and 9 bases, there was a span of 7 bases. CDR3 length: 12 residues. Germline V lookup: CDR1 LNHNV, CDR2 YYDKDF (reference sequence).